This TCR beta chain was observed in a study of human T cells and chemical hapten exposure. Using its own MiXCR run on the RACE reads, TCRdb lists one record per CDR3 protein. Among tens of thousands of distinct CDR3 sequences listed, roughly 10% were seen once. This clonotype was counted many times. Indicated time point: patch test 2, 6 weeks after DPC sensitization. Treatment: therapeutic diphenylcyclopropenone sensitization with weekly scalp DPC. The TCR comes from a woman in her 30s with alopecia areata. Some clones in this sample may be carry-over from other donors' samples. The input for sequencing was whole blood, taken in connection with sensitization to the hapten diphenylcyclopropenone (DPC).

Written as DNA, the CDR3 is TGTGCTAGTGGTCTGAGAAGCTCTGGGGCCAACGTCCTGACTTTC. Its protein product is CASGLRSSGANVLTF. The rearrangement joins TRBV12-5 to TRBJ2-6; D is uncertain. Germline values: CDR1 LGHNT, CDR2 FRNRAP. The CDR3 contains 15 residues. Trimming cost V 5 bases and J 0 bases, with 8 bases left between them.